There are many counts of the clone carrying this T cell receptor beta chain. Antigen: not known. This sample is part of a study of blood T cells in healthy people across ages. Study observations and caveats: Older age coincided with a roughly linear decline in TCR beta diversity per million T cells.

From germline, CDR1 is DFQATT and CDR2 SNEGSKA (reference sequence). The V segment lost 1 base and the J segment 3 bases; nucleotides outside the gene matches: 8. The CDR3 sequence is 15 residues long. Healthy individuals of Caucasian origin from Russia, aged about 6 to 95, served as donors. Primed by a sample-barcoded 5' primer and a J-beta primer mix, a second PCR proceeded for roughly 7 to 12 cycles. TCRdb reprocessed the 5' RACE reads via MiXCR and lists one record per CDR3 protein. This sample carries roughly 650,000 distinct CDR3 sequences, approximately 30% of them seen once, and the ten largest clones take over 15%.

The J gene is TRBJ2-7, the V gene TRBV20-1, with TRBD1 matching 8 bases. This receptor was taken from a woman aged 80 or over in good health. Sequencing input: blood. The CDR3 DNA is TGCAGTGCTAGAGGGGATACCGGGACAGGCTACGAGCAGTACTTC. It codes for CSARGDTGTGYEQYF.